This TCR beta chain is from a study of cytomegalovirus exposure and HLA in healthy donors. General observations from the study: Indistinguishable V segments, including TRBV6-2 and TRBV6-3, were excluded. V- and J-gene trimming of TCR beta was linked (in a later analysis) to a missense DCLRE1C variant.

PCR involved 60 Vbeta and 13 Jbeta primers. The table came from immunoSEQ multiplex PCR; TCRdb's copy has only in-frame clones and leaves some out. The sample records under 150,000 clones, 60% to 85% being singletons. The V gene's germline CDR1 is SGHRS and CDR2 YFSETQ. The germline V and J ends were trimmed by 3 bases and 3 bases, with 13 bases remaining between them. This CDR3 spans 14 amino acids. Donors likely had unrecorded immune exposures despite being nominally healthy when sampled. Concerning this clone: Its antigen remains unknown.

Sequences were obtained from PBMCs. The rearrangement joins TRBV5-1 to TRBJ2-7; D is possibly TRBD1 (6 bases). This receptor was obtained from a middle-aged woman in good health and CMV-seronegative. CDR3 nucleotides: TGCGCCAGCAGCTACAGGGCTCTCGGCTACGAGCAGTACTTC. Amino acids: CASSYRALGYEQYF.